This is a list of T cell receptor beta chains from one sample in a study of T cells in Graves' hyperthyroidism and ophthalmopathy. TCRdb recomputed calls from the multiplex PCR reads with MiXCR, one row per CDR3 protein. The sample lists under 700,000 distinct CDR3 sequences; just over 45% were seen once. Sequencing was performed on peripheral blood or thyroid tissue (not recorded which). Receptors were obtained from a young woman with Graves' hyperthyroidism. The CDR3 runs from the conserved cysteine through the conserved F or W. A D gene is named only where the DNA matches it firmly. Clone size is stated in some rows and not others, as once, few, many or a class when expanded.

j_gene | d_gene | abundance | v_gene | CDR3nt | CDR3aa
TRBJ1-2 | NA | once | TRBV2 | TGTGCCAGCACAGGGAGGGAGACCTATGGCTACACCTTC | CASTGRETYGYTF
TRBJ2-5 | TRBD2 | NA | TRBV2 | TGTGCCAGCAGTGAGAATAGCGGGGAGACCCAGTACTTC | CASSENSGETQYF
TRBJ2-2 | TRBD1 | NA | TRBV2 | TGTGCCAGCAGTAGACAGGGAACCGGGGAGCTGTTTTTT | CASSRQGTGELFF
TRBJ2-5 | NA | many | TRBV6-6 | TGTGCCAGCAGTTACTCGCAGGAGACCCAGTACTTC | CASSYSQETQYF
TRBJ1-1 | NA | few | TRBV6-5 | TGTGCCAGCAGATCGACAGGTGAGAACACTGAAGCTTTCTTT | CASRSTGENTEAFF
TRBJ1-3 | NA | NA | TRBV7-2 | TGTGCCAGCAGGGAAGAGAGCTCTGGAAACACCATATATTTT | CASREESSGNTIYF
TRBJ1-2 | NA | few | TRBV19 | TGTGCCAGCACGGTTCAGGGCCGCACACCGAACTATGGCTACACCTTC | CASTVQGRTPNYGYTF
TRBJ2-5 | TRBD2 | NA | TRBV5-1 | TGCGCCAGCAGGGGACTAGCGGGAGGTGAGGAGACCCAGTACTTC | CASRGLAGGEETQYF
TRBJ2-7 | TRBD2 | NA | TRBV7-9 | TGTGCCAGCAGCTTTCACCCGGGACTAGCGGGAAAATACGAGCAGTACTTC | CASSFHPGLAGKYEQYF
TRBJ2-7 | TRBD1 | NA | TRBV7-3 | TGTGCCAGCAGCCAAGATCTAGGACAGGGGCACGAGCAGTACTTC | CASSQDLGQGHEQYF
TRBJ1-4 | NA | many | TRBV24-1 | TGTGCCACCAGTGACGGTGGGAGTAAAAAACTGTTTTTT | CATSDGGSKKLFF
TRBJ2-7 | NA | NA | TRBV6-5 | TGTGCCAGCAGTTACTCGAGAGTGGGTGAGTCGTACTTC | CASSYSRVGESYF
TRBJ2-5 | NA | few | TRBV13 | TGTGCCAGCAGCTTAAGCGCTCAAGAGGAGACCCAGTACTTC | CASSLSAQEETQYF
TRBJ2-5 | NA | few | TRBV2 | TGTGCCAGCAGTGCTTCCGGTACAGGCTCCGAGACCCAGTACTTC | CASSASGTGSETQYF
TRBJ2-5 | TRBD1 | NA | TRBV20-1 | TGCAGTGCTGCCCCAGGGGACAGGGGTGAGACCCAGTACTTC | CSAAPGDRGETQYF
TRBJ1-2 | TRBD1 | many | TRBV7-6 | TGTGCCAGCAGCAACTACCGGGACAGGGCAAGGGGCTACACCTTC | CASSNYRDRARGYTF
TRBJ1-4 | NA | few | TRBV12-3/TRBV12-4 | TGTGCCAGCAGGGGACTTGGAAAACTGTTTTTT | CASRGLGKLFF
TRBJ2-5 | NA | NA | TRBV15 | TGTGCCACCAGCAGTGAGACGGGAGACGGGGAGACCCAGTACTTC | CATSSETGDGETQYF
TRBJ2-5 | TRBD2 | NA | TRBV7-9 | TGTGCCAGCAGCTCAGTCAGCACTAGCGCAGAAGAGACCCAGTACTTC | CASSSVSTSAEETQYF
TRBJ1-4 | TRBD1 | NA | TRBV6-1 | TGTGCCAGCAGGGGGACAGGGGATGAAAAACTGTTTTTT | CASRGTGDEKLFF
TRBJ1-5 | NA | many | TRBV2 | TGTGCCAGCAGTTCCGACCCAAATCAGCCCCAGCATTTT | CASSSDPNQPQHF
TRBJ1-5 | TRBD1 | few | TRBV2 | TGTGCCAGCAGCCATGACAGGGGCAATCAGCCCCAGCATTTT | CASSHDRGNQPQHF
TRBJ1-5 | TRBD1 | NA | TRBV5-1 | TGCGCCAGCAGCTTGGTCATTCGGGGGGGACAGGGAAGAAGCGAGCATTTT | CASSLVIRGGQGRSEHF
TRBJ1-1 | NA | NA | TRBV7-2 | TGTGCCAGCAGCTTACCGGGACCTCTTAGAGCTTTCTTT | CASSLPGPLRAFF
TRBJ2-7 | NA | few | TRBV7-9 | TGTGCCAGCAGCCCGAAGACGGACCAAAAGCAGTACTTC | CASSPKTDQKQYF
TRBJ2-3 | TRBD2 | NA | TRBV2 | TGTGCCAGCAGTTACGTAGCGGGAGAGGGCGCAGATACGCAGTATTTT | CASSYVAGEGADTQYF
TRBJ2-5 | NA | NA | TRBV11-1 | TGTGCCAGCAGCTTATTGGAGTCTCAAGAGACCCAGTACTTC | CASSLLESQETQYF
TRBJ2-2 | NA | many | TRBV25-1 | TGTGCCAGCAGTGAAGGTGGAAGGGGGGAGTCGTTTTTT | CASSEGGRGESFF
TRBJ1-3 | NA | many | TRBV10-3 | TGTGCCACCTGGGACTCTGGAAACACCATATATTTT | CATWDSGNTIYF
TRBJ2-5 | NA | NA | TRBV5-1 | TGCGCCAGCAGCTTGGAAGGAGGCGCGGAGACCCAGTACTTC | CASSLEGGAETQYF
TRBJ1-2 | NA | many | TRBV5-1 | TGTGCCAGCAGTTTTGAGGGCTATGGCTACACCTTC | CASSFEGYGYTF
TRBJ1-3 | NA | NA | TRBV6-6 | TGTGCCAGCAGCTATGGCGGGAGTACCATATATTTT | CASSYGGSTIYF
TRBJ2-7 | NA | few | TRBV7-9 | TGTGCCAGCAGCCAACGCTACGATTGGACCGAGCAGTACTTC | CASSQRYDWTEQYF
TRBJ2-5 | NA | NA | TRBV2 | TGTGCCAGCAGTCAACAGCTCCAAGAGACCCAGTACTTC | CASSQQLQETQYF
TRBJ1-1 | TRBD1 | NA | TRBV20-1 | TGCAGTGCTAGATCGCAGGACAGGGTCGGGACTGAAGCTTTCTTT | CSARSQDRVGTEAFF
TRBJ2-5 | TRBD1 | NA | TRBV29-1 | TGCAGCGTGGGACAGGGGCCGGAGACCCAGTACTTC | CSVGQGPETQYF
TRBJ2-3 | NA | NA | TRBV7-3 | TGTGCCAGCAGCTTCTCCAGGGGCGCAGATACGCAGTATTTT | CASSFSRGADTQYF
TRBJ2-5 | NA | many | TRBV2 | TGTGCCAGCACACACCACGGGGGCCGCGAGACCCAGTACTTC | CASTHHGGRETQYF
TRBJ1-2 | TRBD1 | NA | TRBV10-3 | TGTGCCAGCAGTTACCCCGGGACAGGAGACTATGGCTACACCTTC | CASSYPGTGDYGYTF
TRBJ1-4 | NA | NA | TRBV29-1 | TGCAGCGTTGCAAATCCCGGCCGGGGGGGGGAAAAACTGTTTTTT | CSVANPGRGGEKLFF
TRBJ2-7 | TRBD2 | NA | TRBV2 | TGTGCCAGCAGCTCAACCTCGCCACTAGCGGGAGCGTTTGAGCAGTACTTC | CASSSTSPLAGAFEQYF
TRBJ1-2 | TRBD1 | few | TRBV2 | TGTGCCAGCACTGTAGACAGGGCGGTCTATGGCTACACCTTC | CASTVDRAVYGYTF
TRBJ2-3 | TRBD2 | few | TRBV12-3/TRBV12-4 | TGTGCCACCAGTGATCTGACTAGCGGGAGTAGCACAGATACGCAGTATTTT | CATSDLTSGSSTDTQYF
TRBJ1-4 | NA | few | TRBV2 | TGTGCCAGCAGTACCCGCCCATGGGCGGGGAATGAAAAACTGTTTTTT | CASSTRPWAGNEKLFF
TRBJ2-7 | TRBD2 | NA | TRBV7-3 | TGTGCCAGCAGCTTAACCGCGGGGGTAACCGGGACTATGCCCTACGAGCAGTACTTC | CASSLTAGVTGTMPYEQYF
TRBJ1-5 | NA | NA | TRBV30 | TGTGCCTGGAGTTACCTCGACAGCCGACAGCATTTT | CAWSYLDSRQHF
TRBJ2-2 | NA | few | TRBV29-1 | TGCAGCGTCGGTGAAGTGGAAGCCCTGAACACCGGGGAGCTGTTTTTT | CSVGEVEALNTGELFF
TRBJ2-6 | NA | NA | TRBV15 | TGTGCCACCAGCAGAGGTGACGGTCTCGGGGCCAACGTCCTGACTTTC | CATSRGDGLGANVLTF
TRBJ1-6 | NA | few | TRBV4-1 | TGTGCCAGCAGCCAAGATTGGGATCCGGATTCACCCCTCCACTTT | CASSQDWDPDSPLHF
TRBJ2-6 | NA | NA | TRBV10-3 | TGTGCCATCAGCGACTTTACGATGGGCTCTGGGGCCAACGTCCTGACTTTC | CAISDFTMGSGANVLTF
TRBJ2-3 | TRBD1 | few | TRBV7-3 | TGTGCCAGCAGCCTGGACAGGGCTGATACGCAGTATTTT | CASSLDRADTQYF
TRBJ1-1 | TRBD1 | few | TRBV6-1 | TGTGCCAGCAGTTATCCCTGGACAGGAGGCGGTTCGGCTTTCTTT | CASSYPWTGGGSAFF
TRBJ1-6 | NA | NA | TRBV12-3/TRBV12-4 | TGTGCCAGCGGGCGGACAGCGAGCTCCTATAATTCACCCCTCCACTTT | CASGRTASSYNSPLHF
TRBJ1-2 | NA | few | TRBV4-3 | TGCGCCAGCAGCCTAACGGACGCAACAAACGGACTGAATGGCTACACCTTC | CASSLTDATNGLNGYTF
TRBJ1-6 | NA | NA | TRBV2 | TGTGCCAGCAGTGAAAGGGCGGAAAATCCACCCCTCCACTTT | CASSERAENPPLHF
TRBJ1-1 | TRBD1 | NA | TRBV11-2 | TGTGCCAGCAGCCTCGACAGGGCGAACACTGGGTCAGCTTTCTTT | CASSLDRANTGSAFF
TRBJ1-5 | NA | many | TRBV2 | TGTGCCACCAGGGGCAGGGAAACCCAGCCCCAGCATTTT | CATRGRETQPQHF